Given below is one TCR beta chain in context. As originally analysed: Cell counts per sample came from amplifying reference gene primers. Sequenced by immunoSEQ multiplex PCR; TCRdb stores in-frame clones only, minus some. The D gene and trimming were derived from the DNA, and the V and J assignments and clone size from that table. The sample holds about 300,000 clones, around 82% seen once. This specimen belongs to a study of blood T cell repertoires in COVID-19. Study-wide background: Material from acute and convalescent COVID-19 was sourced from the United States, Italy and Spain. Sample material is recorded as cDNA or gDNA derived from T cells, B-cell-depleted T cells, or PBMCs.

CDR1 is SGHDT and CDR2 is YYEEEE in the germline V gene. V lost 1 base to trimming and J lost 5 bases, with 9 bases between them. This CDR3 spans 14 amino acids. The sample taken for sequencing was peripheral blood. The receptor was derived from a woman aged 45-65 years with acute or convalescent COVID-19. The chain is built from TRBV5-6 and TRBJ1-4; D call uncertain. CDR3 region: CASSLLEENEKLFF. The CDR3 DNA follows: TGTGCCAGCAGCTTGTTAGAGGAGAATGAAAAACTGTTTTTT.